The clone carrying this T cell receptor (beta chain) was counted only a few times. At collection, donors were nominally healthy, but unrecorded immune exposures were probable. The CDR3 contains 16 residues. The sample is drawn from a study of cytomegalovirus exposure and HLA in healthy donors. With 60 Vbeta and 13 Jbeta primers, the PCR was carried out. The method was immunoSEQ multiplex PCR; TCRdb's version includes in-frame clones alone and lacks a portion of them. The sample holds about 130,000 clones, around four fifths seen once. Sample: PBMCs. The rearrangement links TRBV21-1 to TRBJ1-5. TRBV21-1 is marked as a pseudogene. This TCR came from a boy between 10 and 17 years old in good health and CMV-seronegative. CDR3 amino acids: CASSKDPPGNNQPQHF. CDR3 in DNA: TGTGCCAGCAGCAAAGATCCACCGGGGAACAATCAGCCCCAGCATTTT.